These 32 T cell receptor beta chains came from one sample sequenced in a study of shared clonotypes between healthy human individuals. Some clones are missing from TCRdb's copy, which holds only in-frame ones; the method was immunoSEQ multiplex PCR. The sample holds a few hundred thousand clones, over 65% seen once. The sequencing input was memory CD4+ T cells sorted from blood. Subset here: CD45RA-negative fraction. Source of these receptors: a man in his thirties or forties in good health.

The V gene is TRBV29-1, the J gene TRBJ1-5; TRBD1 might be the D (6 bases). CDR1 and CDR2 (germline): SQVTM, ANQGSEA. V lost 4 bases and J lost 4, with 14 bases in between. CDR3 length: 14 residues. CDR3: CSVVPVGGNQPQHF. The CDR3 DNA reads as TGCAGCGTTGTCCCAGTAGGGGGAAATCAGCCCCAGCATTTT. The whole variable domain, remainder taken from reference TRBV29-1 and TRBJ1-5, is SAVISQKPSRDICQRGTSLTIQCQVDSQVTMMFWYRQQPGQSLTLIATANQGSEATYESGFVIDKFPISRPNLTFSTLTVSNMSPEDSSIYLCSVVPVGGNQPQHFGDGTRLSIL.

This clone was picked up one time. The rearrangement joins TRBV6-1 to TRBJ2-5; 9 bases are a match to TRBD2. Judging by the DNA end, TRBJ2-7 fits better; the J call may be wrong. CDR3 length equals 16 residues. CDR1 and CDR2 (germline): MNHNS, SASEGT. CDR3: CASSELTSGLKYEQYF. The CDR3 coding sequence is TGTGCCAGCAGTGAGTTGACTAGCGGATTAAAATACGAGCAGTACTTC.

This clone turned up a few times. The chain carries TRBV5-1 and TRBJ1-1, with D possibly being TRBD1 (5 bases). The germline gives CDR1 SGHRS, CDR2 YFSETQ. Between the trimmed V and J ends, which lost 6 bases and 5 bases, there was a span of 14 bases. This CDR3 spans 13 amino acids. The CDR3 loop reads CASTLVGDTEAFF. In nucleotides, the CDR3 is TGCGCCAGCACCCTGGTAGGGGATACTGAAGCTTTCTTT.

The chain combines TRBV6-5 with TRBJ1-4, with D possibly being TRBD1 (6 bases). The CDR3 has 12 amino acids. Trimming left V 6 bases short and J 7 bases short, with 9 bases between. Per the germline V gene, CDR1 is MNHEY and CDR2 is SVGAGI. The CDR3 reads CASSRGREKLFF. CDR3 DNA sequence: TGTGCCAGCAGCAGGGGACGTGAAAAACTGTTTTTT.

A remark on this clone: A clone one base away is much larger, so this may be a read error. Other DNA sequences within the sample encode an identical CDR3. V is TRBV6-5 and J is TRBJ2-7; D possibly corresponds to TRBD1 (7 bases). Germline V CDR1 and CDR2: MNHEY, SVGAGI. Trimming shortened V by 6 bases and J by 6 bases, and 9 bases separated the two germline ends. This CDR3 is 11 amino acids long. This CDR3 is CASSQGGEQYF. The CDR3 nucleotides read TGTGCCAGCAGCCAGGGGGGCGAGCAGTACTTC.

The genes are TRBV6-1 and TRBJ2-3; possibly TRBD1 or TRBD2 for D (6 bases each). Germline V CDR1 and CDR2: MNHNS, SASEGT. This CDR3 comprises 14 residues. Trimming removed 7 bases at V and 6 bases at J, with 17 bases between. The CDR3 protein is CASTKGGPTDTQYF. The CDR3 region has the DNA TGTGCCAGCACCAAGGGGGGTCCCACGGATACGCAGTATTTT.

This clone was seen ten or more times. The chain couples TRBV4-1 to TRBJ2-3; 8 positions match TRBD2. With 1 base clipped from V and 3 bases from J, the junction kept 6 bases outside the gene matches. CDR1 MGHRA and CDR2 YSYEKL come from the germline V gene. The length of the CDR3 is 16 residues. CDR3 protein: CASSQVLTSGTDTQYF. The CDR3 coding sequence is TGCGCCAGCAGCCAAGTGCTAACTAGCGGAACAGATACGCAGTATTTT.

CDR3 sequence reads: CASSWGQGGTQYF. In DNA, the CDR3 is TGTGCCAGCAGTTGGGGACAGGGTGGGACCCAGTACTTC. The genes are TRBV5-8 and TRBJ2-5, with 9 bases identical to TRBD1. This CDR3 has 13 residues. The V gene end was trimmed by 5 bases and the J gene end by 7 bases; junction bases not matched to a gene: 6. Germline V gene sequence: CDR1 SGHTS, CDR2 YDEGEE. The full variable domain, completed using reference TRBV5-8 and TRBJ2-5, is EAGVTQSPTHLIKTRGQQATLRCSPISGHTSVYWYQQALGLGLQFLLWYDEGEERNRGNFPPRFSGRQFPNYSSELNVNALELEDSALYLCASSWGQGGTQYFGPGTRLLVL.

The chain combines TRBV27 with TRBJ2-7, with 11 bases matching TRBD2. This CDR3 has 15 amino acids. Germline lookup yields CDR1 MNHEY and CDR2 SMNVEV (reference sequence). Trimming cost V 7 bases and J 5 bases; bases outside gene matches: 10. CDR3 amino acids: CASKGTSGSQHEQYF. DNA for the CDR3: TGTGCCAGCAAAGGCACTAGCGGGAGTCAGCACGAGCAGTACTTC.

The sample holds many counts of this clone. The V and J genes are TRBV9 and TRBJ2-3, with D possibly TRBD1 on 6 matching bases. The germline V gene encodes CDR1 SGDLS and CDR2 YYNGEE. V was trimmed by 1 base and J by 2 bases, leaving 11 bases between them. CDR3 size: 15 residues. Written as DNA, the CDR3 is TGTGCCAGCAGCGTAATTGGACAGCTCACAGATACGCAGTATTTT. Protein product: CASSVIGQLTDTQYF.

In this sample, this clone turned up once. The chain has TRBV28 and TRBJ1-3, with D tentatively TRBD1 (6 bases). The CDR3 extends over 14 amino acids. CDR1 is MDHEN and CDR2 is SYDVKM in the germline V gene. V gave up 6 bases and J gave up 0 bases, with 9 bases separating them. CDR3: CASRDSLSGNTIYF. The CDR3 DNA follows: TGTGCCAGCAGGGACAGCCTCTCTGGAAACACCATATATTTT.

The V and J genes are TRBV12-5 and TRBJ2-7; D unclear. CDR1 and CDR2 from the germline V gene are LGHNT and FRNRAP. The CDR3 loop spans 15 amino acids. V was clipped by 8 bases and J by 5 bases, with 22 bases between them. The CDR3 sequence is CASTDRDIYPHEQYF. The CDR3 nucleotides read TGTGCTAGTACGGACCGCGACATTTACCCCCACGAGCAGTACTTC.

The rearrangement joins TRBV6-1 to TRBJ1-1; unclear D gene. Germline CDR1 and CDR2: MNHNS and SASEGT. V was trimmed by 3 bases and J by 6 bases, leaving 5 bases between them. The CDR3 spans 11 residues. The CDR3 DNA reads TGTGCCAGCAGTGATGGGCCTGAAGCTTTCTTT. Protein sequence: CASSDGPEAFF.

This clone was observed once. The V and J genes are TRBV25-1 and TRBJ2-7; a weak D match, TRBD2 (5 bases). The CDR3 is made up of 13 amino acids. V was cut by 5 bases and J by 2 bases, with 10 bases left in between. Germline V gene lookup returns CDR1 MGHDK and CDR2 SYGVNS. The CDR3 DNA reads TGTGCCAGCAGTAATCTGGGAGCCTACGAGCAGTACTTC. Protein product: CASSNLGAYEQYF.

The CDR3 reads CASSLKLAGGLETQYF. The CDR3 DNA follows: TGTGCCAGCAGTTTAAAGCTAGCGGGAGGGTTAGAGACCCAGTACTTC. This chain connects TRBV27 to TRBJ2-5; 12 bases are a match to TRBD2. V lost 2 bases, J lost 4 bases, and 5 bases stayed unmatched. The germline V gene has CDR1 MNHEY and CDR2 SMNVEV (reference sequence). CDR3 length: 16 amino acids.

This rearrangement joins TRBV7-9 to TRBJ2-1, with 7 bases identical to TRBD2. Germline CDR1 and CDR2: SEHNR and FQNEAQ (reference sequence). The trim removed 4 bases at V and 10 bases at J, leaving 13 bases unmatched. The CDR3 contains 15 residues. CDR3: CASSSASVAGVEQFF. CDR3 nucleotide sequence: TGTGCCAGCAGCTCGGCCTCCGTTGCGGGAGTGGAGCAGTTCTTC.

This chain connects TRBV5-1 to TRBJ2-7; D perhaps matches TRBD1 (7 bases). CDR1 and CDR2 (germline): SGHRS, YFSETQ. V was trimmed by 3 bases and J by 7 bases, leaving 17 bases between them. The CDR3 has 14 amino acids. This chain's CDR3 is CASSSGEQGSEQYF. CDR3 sequence (DNA): TGCGCCAGCAGCTCGGGGGAACAGGGGTCGGAGCAGTACTTC.

A remark on this clone: Other DNA sequences in the sample encode the same CDR3. The chain carries TRBV28 and TRBJ1-5; D uncertain. V lost 2 bases and J 4 bases, leaving 3 bases between the germline ends. This CDR3 contains 12 residues. Per the germline V gene, CDR1 is MDHEN and CDR2 is SYDVKM. The CDR3 sequence: CASSLGNQPQHF. The CDR3 bases are TGTGCCAGCAGTTTAGGGAATCAGCCCCAGCATTTT.

V and J are TRBV5-8 and TRBJ1-3; D gene ambiguous. The length of the CDR3 is 14 residues. Germline loops: CDR1 SGHTS, CDR2 YDEGEE. V was shortened by 2 bases and J by 4 bases, with 10 bases between the two germline ends. The CDR3 coding sequence is TGTGCCAGCAGCTTCAGACTTGCCGGAAACACCATATATTTT. Its protein is CASSFRLAGNTIYF.

V usage is TRBV6-1 and J usage is TRBJ2-7; D unresolved. Germline-derived CDR1 and CDR2 are MNHNS and SASEGT. Trimming pared 4 bases from V and 4 bases from J, leaving 14 bases between. The CDR3 runs to 14 residues. CDR3 sequence reads: CASSASYRDYEQYF. The CDR3 nucleotides read TGTGCCAGCAGTGCTAGTTATAGGGATTACGAGCAGTACTTC.

This clone was counted a few times. The J gene is TRBJ2-3, the V gene TRBV14; D perhaps matches TRBD1 (6 bases). Trimming shortened V by 5 bases and J by 10 bases, and 13 bases separated the two germline ends. The V gene's germline CDR1 is SGHDN and CDR2 FVKESK. The CDR3 is made up of 12 amino acids. CDR3 region: CASSGNRDSQYF. CDR3 sequence (DNA): TGTGCCAGCAGCGGAAACAGGGATTCGCAGTATTTT. Drawing the rest from reference TRBV14 and TRBJ2-3, the complete variable domain is EAGVTQFPSHSVIEKGQTVTLRCDPISGHDNLYWYRRVMGKEIKFLLHFVKESKQDESGMPNNRFLAERTGGTYSTLKVQPAELEDSGVYFCASSGNRDSQYFGPGTRLTVL.

This rearrangement joins TRBV5-1 to TRBJ2-3; 9 bases match TRBD1. The CDR3 is made up of 14 amino acids. With V trimmed by 1 base and J by 5 bases, 2 bases remained unmatched. Looked up from germline, CDR1 is SGHRS and CDR2 is YFSETQ. The CDR3 DNA reads TGCGCCAGCAGCTTGACAGGGGGCGAAGATACGCAGTATTTT. Protein product: CASSLTGGEDTQYF.

V usage is TRBV9 and J usage is TRBJ1-2; TRBD1 agrees at 7 bases. The CDR3 loop spans 15 amino acids. With 6 bases clipped from V and 1 base from J, the junction kept 9 bases outside the gene matches. Germline assignment: CDR1 SGDLS and CDR2 YYNGEE. CDR3 in amino acids: CASKRGGPVNYGYTF. The CDR3 bases are TGTGCCAGCAAAAGAGGGGGCCCCGTTAACTATGGCTACACCTTC.

The V gene is TRBV28, the J gene TRBJ2-7; TRBD1 matches 8 bases. The CDR3 spans 13 residues. J gave up 5 bases and V 3 bases, and 3 bases lay outside the gene matches. CDR1 is MDHEN and CDR2 is SYDVKM in the germline V gene. CDR3 sequence (DNA): TGTGCCAGCAGTTTGCAGGGGGCGGACGAGCAGTACTTC. It translates to CASSLQGADEQYF.

The V call is TRBV6-1, the J call TRBJ2-7; D assignment may be TRBD1 or TRBD2 (5 bases each). CDR1 MNHNS and CDR2 SASEGT come from the germline V gene. The V end was cut by 6 bases, the J end by 4 bases, with 13 bases between. CDR3 length: 13 amino acids. CDR3 nucleotide sequence: TGTGCCAGCAGAAGGGGACCCGGGTACGAGCAGTACTTC. Protein product: CASRRGPGYEQYF.

The gene calls are TRBV13 and TRBJ2-1; 9 bases are a match to TRBD2. The CDR3 sequence is 17 residues long. Trimming removed 4 bases from V and 1 base from J; junction bases left unmatched: 8. CDR1 is PRHDT, CDR2 FYEKMQ, per germline (reference sequence). The CDR3 DNA is TGTGCCAGCAGCTGGATTGGGCGGGAGGGGTCCTACAATGAGCAGTTCTTC. This encodes CASSWIGREGSYNEQFF.

The chain has TRBV5-1 and TRBJ1-2, with a possible D match to TRBD1 (6 bases). Trimming stripped 0 bases from V and 4 bases from J, with 10 bases between. Germline CDR1 is SGHRS and CDR2 is YFSETQ. The CDR3 covers 14 residues. CDR3 in DNA: TGCGCCAGCAGCTTGGACATGGACAGCTATGGCTACACCTTC. Protein product: CASSLDMDSYGYTF.

The DNA for the CDR3 is TGTGCCAGTAGTAGGAGCCCGGGACAGGAGGCCTACGAGCAGTACTTC. Encoded protein: CASSRSPGQEAYEQYF. This chain connects TRBV19 to TRBJ2-7, with 8 bases fitting TRBD1. The CDR3 consists of 16 residues. Germline V gene lookup returns CDR1 LNHDA and CDR2 SQIVND (reference sequence). Trimming cost V 4 bases and J 2 bases; bases outside gene matches: 10.

This chain links TRBV10-3 with TRBJ2-1; 7 bases are a match to TRBD2. This CDR3 is built from 16 residues. Losses at the gene ends were 8 bases for V and 5 bases for J; bases not matched to a gene: 15. Germline lookup yields CDR1 ENHRY and CDR2 SYGVKD. This CDR3 is CAIGSNIAGLNNEQFF. The CDR3 coding sequence is TGTGCCATCGGGAGCAATATAGCGGGCTTGAACAATGAGCAGTTCTTC.

The rearrangement joins TRBV15 to TRBJ2-1; 9 positions agree with TRBD2. Germline CDR1 reads LNHNV; CDR2 reads YYDKDF (reference sequence). V shed 5 bases and J 4 bases; nucleotides not matched to a gene: 9. This CDR3 comprises 16 residues. This CDR3 reads CATSRLASGKYNEQFF. In DNA, the CDR3 is TGTGCCACCAGCCGCCTGGCTAGCGGGAAATACAATGAGCAGTTCTTC.

V and J are TRBV25-1 and TRBJ2-7; D call uncertain. Looked up from germline, CDR1 is MGHDK and CDR2 is SYGVNS. The CDR3 extends over 12 amino acids. The V gene lost 1 base and the J gene lost 10 bases, with 11 bases spanning the gap. The CDR3 spells CASSESVPAQYF. The CDR3, as DNA: TGTGCCAGCAGTGAATCAGTGCCAGCTCAGTACTTC.

The V and J genes are TRBV11-2 and TRBJ2-5; 7 bases agree with TRBD2. Germline assignment: CDR1 SGHAT and CDR2 FQNNGV. With 0 bases clipped from V and 7 bases from J, the junction kept 8 bases outside the gene matches. The CDR3 totals 15 residues. The CDR3 spells CASSLEAGVSGTQYF. The CDR3 DNA follows: TGTGCCAGCAGCTTAGAGGCGGGAGTCTCAGGGACCCAGTACTTC.